A single sample is the source of the 10 T cell receptor beta chains below, sequenced in a study of tumor-infiltrating lymphocytes in primary liver carcinoma. Total RNA (around 0.45 ug) served as template for TCR beta cDNA synthesis primed by a constant-region primer. Three nested multiplex PCR rounds, a slightly modified ARM-PCR, produced the libraries for TCR beta. TRBV1-TRBV30 forward primers and a C-beta reverse primer were used in the first two PCR rounds, which each ran for approximately 9 cycles. TCRdb re-called the multiplex PCR reads through MiXCR, storing one row per CDR3 protein. Found here are approximately 80,000 distinct CDR3 sequences, approximately 62% of them singletons; the top ten hold more than 25%. For each extraction, RNA and DNA were obtained together from 20-30 mg of unsorted bulk tissue. The sample comprised tumor-adjacent normal liver tissue. These receptors were obtained from a man aged 35 to 55 with primary liver carcinoma and hepatitis B virus infection.

As regards this clonotype: One junction end does not reproduce the germline sequence, and a read error may be involved. The rearrangement joins TRBV11-2 to TRBJ2-5; a weak D match, TRBD2 (5 bases). CDR3 size: 18 residues. The germline V gene encodes CDR1 SGHAT and CDR2 FQNNGV. The CDR3 DNA is TGTACCAGTAGCTTAGCGAGGCTAGCCCTAGGAAAAAAAGAGACCCAGTACTTC. Translation gives CTSSLARLALGKKETQYF.

This clonotype has a count of ten or more. The rearrangement links TRBV11-2 to TRBJ2-3; D unclear. This CDR3 region has 15 residues. The germline gives CDR1 SGHAT, CDR2 FQNNGV. V lost 0 bases and J lost 3, with 10 bases in between. The CDR3 reads CASSLDSLGTDTQYF. For the CDR3, the DNA is TGTGCCAGCAGCTTAGATTCTCTGGGAACAGATACGCAGTATTTT.

Worth noting for this clonotype: The germline gene is not matched at one end of the junction; a read error may be the cause. The rearrangement links TRBV4-3 to TRBJ2-7, with D perhaps matching TRBD1 (5 bases). Germline assignment: CDR1 LGHNA and CDR2 YSLEER. The CDR3 contains 15 residues. CDR3 sequence reads: CACSQEFDSSYEQYF. CDR3 coding DNA: TGCGCCTGCAGCCAAGAGTTCGACAGCTCCTACGAGCAGTACTTC.

Concerning this clonotype itself: Its ends do not fully match the called genes, so a read error is possible. The rearrangement joins TRBV11-2 to TRBJ2-7; no clear D. This CDR3 has 14 residues. Germline assignment: CDR1 SGHAT and CDR2 FQNNGV. In nucleotides, the CDR3 is TGCGCCAGTAGCTTAGGTACAGCCGCCTGCGAGCAGTACTTC. Its translation: CASSLGTAACEQYF. Supplemented by reference TRBV11-2 and TRBJ2-7, the full variable domain reads EAGVAQSPRYKIIEKRQSVAFWCNPISGHATLYWYQQILGQGPKLLIQFQNNGVVDDSQLPKDRFSAERLKGVDSTLKIQPAKLEDSAVYLCASSLGTAACEQYFGPGTRLTVT.

This clonotype was recorded once. At one end, the junction sequence differs from germline, possibly due to a read error. The chain combines TRBV28 with TRBJ2-2; 8 bases are shared with TRBD2. The germline CDR1 and CDR2 sequences are MDHEN and SYDVKM. The CDR3 contains 14 residues. CDR3 coding DNA: TGTGTCAGCAGTGTGACTAGCGCGAACGGGGAGCTGTTTTTT. Amino acids: CVSSVTSANGELFF.

Comments on this clonotype: At one end the junction does not follow the germline gene, possibly because of a read error. The V gene is TRBV4-2, the J gene TRBJ2-7; either TRBD1 or TRBD2 may fit D (5 bases each). The CDR3 has 16 amino acids. Germline lookup yields CDR1 LGHNA and CDR2 YNFKEQ. The CDR3 DNA reads TGTGCCAGCAGCCAAGCGGCTAGCAGGGTTTCCTACGAACAGTATTTC. Residues: CASSQAASRVSYEQYF.

The V call is TRBV12-3 or TRBV12-4, the J call TRBJ1-1; D is unresolved. Deletions cut 2 bases from V and 13 bases from J, with 17 bases between. This CDR3 is 13 amino acids long. The CDR3 protein is CASSLKGDTEYFF. DNA for the CDR3: TGTGCCAGCAGTTTAAAGGGCGACACTGAATATTTCTTT.

In regard to this clonotype: Relative to the germline gene, one junction end is altered; a read error may explain this. The chain employs TRBV19 and TRBJ2-2; the D is unclear. CDR1 and CDR2 from the germline V gene are LNHDA and SQIVND (reference sequence). This CDR3 spans 15 amino acids. CDR3 sequence: CVSSIDLLSTGELFF. The CDR3 DNA sequence: TGTGTCAGTAGTATAGATCTGCTATCTACCGGGGAGCTGTTTTTT. Full variable domain (outside the CDR3, taken from reference TRBV19 and TRBJ2-2): DGGITQSPKYLFRKEGQNVTLSCEQNLNHDAMYWYRQDPGQGLRLIYYSQIVNDFQKGDIAEGYSVSREKKESFPLTVTSAQKNPTAFYLCVSSIDLLSTGELFFGEGSRLTVL.

This chain uses TRBV7-3 with TRBJ2-3; D remains ambiguous. The CDR3 contains 13 residues. The V end lost 7 bases, the J end lost 4 bases, and 12 bases lay between the germline ends. The germline V gene encodes CDR1 SGHTA and CDR2 FQGTGA. Here the CDR3 reads CASNFTGADTQYF. As DNA, the CDR3 is TGTGCCAGCAACTTTACCGGCGCAGATACGCAGTATTTT.

Remarks on this clonotype: A read error may account for a junction end that differs from germline. The chain joins TRBV6-2 or TRBV6-3 to TRBJ2-2; 7 bases match TRBD2. The CDR3 totals 13 residues. Germline loops: CDR1 MNHEY, CDR2 SVGEGT. The CDR3 sequence is CVSSYFLSGELFF. The CDR3 bases are TGTGTCAGCAGCTACTTCTTAAGCGGGGAGCTGTTTTTC.